This TCR beta chain was profiled in a study of T-cell reconstitution after alpha-beta-depleted transplantation in children. This clonotype occurred a few times. A TCRbeta library incorporating unique molecular identifiers was prepared. Via MiXCR, TCRdb re-called the PCR reads, giving one row per CDR3 protein. This table has about 400,000 distinct CDR3 sequences, about 20% appearing once. Trimming took 3 bases from V and 4 from J; bases not matched to a gene: 9. The V gene's germline CDR1 is DFQATT and CDR2 SNEGSKA (reference sequence). The CDR3 has 14 residues. This receptor was identified in a human donor who donated a stem cell graft to a child with acute myeloid leukemia. V usage is TRBV20-1 and J usage is TRBJ2-7; TRBD2 aligns across 7 bases. The specimen was PBMCs from the stem cell graft donor, collected from the stem cell graft. The CDR3 region is CSARPRGRIYEQYF. The DNA of the CDR3 is TGCAGTGCTAGGCCACGCGGGAGAATTTACGAGCAGTACTTC.